This T cell receptor (beta chain) was recorded in a study of radiotherapy plus CTLA-4 blockade in lung cancer (dated by TCRdb to about 2018). About the investigation overall: Among enrolled patients, 15% to 20% had an objective response and roughly 31% reached disease control. General conclusions and limits of the study: The strongest predictors of response were reported to be early dynamic shifts in blood T cell clones along with a rise in serum interferon-beta following radiation. After treatment with radiotherapy and ipilimumab, TCR clones that originated in tumors expanded in peripheral blood.

Trimming removed 4 bases from V and 4 bases from J, leaving 15 bases between the germline ends. The CDR3 numbers 15 residues from cysteine through phenylalanine. The entry retains the CDR3 DNA only, 45 bases that are in frame from base 1. CDR1 and CDR2, per the germline V gene, are SGHRS and YFSETQ. This clone was seen a single time. Its antigen is still unknown. Within one base of it there is no much larger clone, and no base qualities were kept. The study tested focal radiation therapy combined with CTLA-4 blockade (ipilimumab) in patients with chemo-refractory metastatic non-small-cell lung cancer. Library prep was done by the immunoSEQ multiplex PCR assay. The clones in this table, taken by TCRdb from immuneACCESS, are in-frame only. Not every clone is retained; where verified, under half of the shortfall comes from an unresolved V gene, and the cause of the rest is unknown. The sample table holds some 78,000 clones, of which 75% to 90% were seen once. About 2% of the sample is taken by the ten largest.

The chain couples TRBV5-1 to TRBJ1-3; no D segment can be confidently identified. This clonotype was sampled from a human donor with non-small cell lung cancer who had a partial response to radiotherapy plus ipilimumab. The sequencing here drew on peripheral blood, taken from a patient treated with radiotherapy plus ipilimumab. The CDR3 region: CASSGGANPGNTIYF. The nucleotides are TGCGCCAGCAGCGGAGGCGCGAACCCAGGAAACACCATATATTTT.